The 4 T cell receptor beta chains in this list originate from one sample, sequenced in a study of prognosis after radiotherapy for stage I lung cancer. Genomic DNA was subjected to two-round multiplex PCR for amplification of TCR beta CDR3. First-round PCR used primers specific to each TRBV and TRBJ gene. TCRdb redid the calling of the multiplex PCR reads with MiXCR, one entry per CDR3 protein. The data hold about 23,000 distinct CDR3 sequences, with roughly 45% observed a single time. Source: PBMCs, taken before or after stereotactic body radiation therapy (not recorded which). The receptor set was obtained from a donor aged 50 or older with non-small cell lung cancer.

As to this clonotype: A read error is the likely source, as a far larger clone sits one nucleotide away. CDR3 sequence (DNA): TGTGCCAACAGCCCCTTATGGGGTCAGCCCCAGCATTTT. Amino acids: CANSPLWGQPQHF. The chain carries TRBV6-4 and TRBJ1-5; the D is unclear. Trimming removed 10 bases from V and 6 bases from J, with 16 bases in between. In germline, CDR1 is MRHNA, CDR2 SNTAGT. The CDR3 extends over 13 amino acids.

A note on this clonotype: One end of the junction does not line up with germline, which may come from a read error. This chain links TRBV6-4 with TRBJ2-1; 11 bases match TRBD2. The germline gives CDR1 MRHNA, CDR2 SNTAGT. CDR3 length: 13 residues. DNA for the CDR3: TGTGTCAGCACTGCCGGACTAGCGGGCGAGCAGTTCTTC. It specifies CVSTAGLAGEQFF.

Ten or more counts support this clonotype. The rearrangement joins TRBV9 to TRBJ2-3, with D possibly being TRBD2 (6 bases). Trimming left V 0 bases short and J 8 bases short, with 16 bases between. This CDR3 has 15 amino acids. Looked up from germline, CDR1 is SGDLS and CDR2 is YYNGEE. CDR3 DNA: TGTGCCAGCAGCGTAGGGGTAGCGGAGGAGAGTACGCAGTATTTT. This sequence encodes CASSVGVAEESTQYF.

This clonotype has a count of ten or more. The CDR3 sequence is CASSVIPGQGTMHTF. CDR3 DNA sequence: TGTGCCAGCTCAGTCATACCGGGACAGGGTACGATGCACACCTTC. The V gene is TRBV18, the J gene TRBJ1-2; TRBD1 agrees at 9 bases. This CDR3 contains 15 residues. After removal of 5 bases from V and 12 bases from J, the junction contained 16 bases not matched to a gene. CDR1 and CDR2 from the germline V gene are KGHSH and LQKENI.